This T cell receptor beta chain emerged from a study of blood T cell repertoires in COVID-19. On the study more broadly: Acute and convalescent COVID-19 samples came from the United States, Italy and Spain.

Here immunoSEQ multiplex PCR was the method, and the copy in TCRdb shows in-frame clones only, minus some. Here the sample spans roughly 250,000 clones, 75% to 90% being singletons. The origin of this receptor is a woman aged 40-49 years who had been exposed to COVID-19. What was sequenced was PBMCs or T cells enriched from blood (not recorded which).

The DNA for the CDR3 is TGCAGTGCCAGTACTAGCGGGAGTTTTGGGTCGAATGAGCAGTTCTTC. Amino acids: CSASTSGSFGSNEQFF. This sequence joins TRBV20-1 and TRBJ2-1; TRBD2 matches at 11 bases. V was clipped by 6 bases and J by 7 bases; unmatched bases: 14. This CDR3 contains 16 residues. CDR1 and CDR2 from the germline V gene are DFQATT and SNEGSKA (reference sequence).